The 18 T cell receptor beta chains given below trace back to one sample, sequenced in a study of shared clonotypes between healthy human individuals. Only in-frame clones appear in the TCRdb table, and some are missing; sequencing was by immunoSEQ multiplex PCR. The sample shows fewer than 3 million clones, around 90% of them seen only once. The sample was naive CD4+ T cells from PBMCs. Documented subset: CD45RA+ positively selected. The receptors derive from a young man in good health. Some clones in this sample may be carry-over from other donors' samples.

V usage is TRBV14 and J usage is TRBJ2-7, with TRBD1 identical over 11 bases. Germline CDR1 SGHDN, CDR2 FVKESK. The length of the CDR3 is 16 residues. V shed 3 bases, J shed 4 bases, and the junction held 8 bases outside the gene matches. Here the CDR3 DNA reads TGTGCCAGCAGCCACCGAGGCGGACAGGGGGCTTACGAGCAGTACTTC. Protein sequence: CASSHRGGQGAYEQYF. Full variable domain (missing parts from reference TRBV14 and TRBJ2-7): EAGVTQFPSHSVIEKGQTVTLRCDPISGHDNLYWYRRVMGKEIKFLLHFVKESKQDESGMPNNRFLAERTGGTYSTLKVQPAELEDSGVYFCASSHRGGQGAYEQYFGPGTRLTVT.

J is TRBJ2-5 and V is TRBV29-1, with D uncertain. Trimming cost V 6 bases and J 7 bases, with 12 bases left between them. CDR3 length equals 11 residues. Germline CDR1 and CDR2: SQVTM and ANQGSEA. The CDR3 nucleotides read TGCAGCGTCGAAACAATGAGGACCCAGTACTTC. It codes for CSVETMRTQYF.

The chain couples TRBV6-1 to TRBJ2-7; D not resolved. Germline assignment: CDR1 MNHNS and CDR2 SASEGT. V lost 0 bases to trimming and J lost 3 bases, with 12 bases between them. The CDR3 is 15 amino acids. CDR3 amino acids: CASSEALGMFYEQYF. The CDR3 DNA sequence: TGTGCCAGCAGTGAAGCGCTAGGGATGTTCTACGAGCAGTACTTC.

The rearrangement links TRBV4-1 to TRBJ2-5; 8 bases are a match to TRBD2. This CDR3 contains 16 residues. Germline assignment: CDR1 MGHRA and CDR2 YSYEKL. Unmatched junction bases numbered 15, after V lost 7 bases and J lost 5 bases. This CDR3 reads CASTRGGGPRGETQYF. CDR3 DNA sequence: TGCGCCAGCACCCGGGGGGGCGGACCCCGAGGGGAGACCCAGTACTTC.

The chain is built from TRBV28 and TRBJ1-5; the D is unclear. Germline V gene data show CDR1 as MDHEN and CDR2 as SYDVKM. The CDR3 totals 15 residues. The germline V and J ends were trimmed by 3 bases and 0 bases, with 9 bases remaining between them. CDR3 DNA sequence: TGTGCCAGCAGTTTGCCAGGACCTAGCAATCAGCCCCAGCATTTT. This codes for CASSLPGPSNQPQHF.

Concerning this clone itself: Different DNA sequences within this sample yield the same CDR3. The chain joins TRBV18 to TRBJ2-7; TRBD2 matches at 11 bases. The trim removed 3 bases at V and 0 bases at J, leaving 1 base unmatched. The CDR3 is 15 residues long. Per the germline V gene, CDR1 is KGHSH and CDR2 is LQKENI. The CDR3 region is CASSPGLAGSYEQYF. The CDR3 coding sequence is TGTGCCAGCTCACCTGGACTAGCGGGCTCCTACGAGCAGTACTTC. Drawing the rest from reference TRBV18 and TRBJ2-7, the complete variable domain is NAGVMQNPRHLVRRRGQEARLRCSPMKGHSHVYWYRQLPEEGLKFMVYLQKENIIDESGMPKERFSAEFPKEGPSILRIQQVVRGDSAAYFCASSPGLAGSYEQYFGPGTRLTVT.

This clone was seen just once. V and J are TRBV6-6 and TRBJ2-3; no definite D call. With 0 bases removed from V and 8 bases from J, the gap between germline ends came to 3 bases. This CDR3 has 11 amino acids. Germline CDR1 MNHNY, CDR2 SVGAGI (reference sequence). CDR3 in DNA: TGTGCCAGCAGTTACTCTGGTACGCAGTATTTT. This encodes CASSYSGTQYF.

The rearrangement uses TRBV7-3 and TRBJ2-1, with 11 bases matching TRBD2. Germline CDR1 and CDR2: SGHTA and FQGTGA. The CDR3 has 13 residues. As DNA, the CDR3 is TGTGTGGCTAGCGGGGGGACCTACAATGAGCAGTTCTTC. Its protein is CVASGGTYNEQFF.

This chain joins TRBV7-8 and TRBJ2-7; tentative D call: TRBD2 (7 bases). Germline values: CDR1 SGHVS, CDR2 FQNEAQ. V was cut by 6 bases and J by 0 bases, with 18 bases left in between. CDR3 length: 16 residues. The CDR3 reads CASRKGGGAGSYEQYF. The CDR3 region has the DNA TGTGCCAGCAGGAAGGGCGGGGGCGCGGGCTCCTACGAGCAGTACTTC.

The rearrangement uses TRBV28 and TRBJ2-3; unclear D gene. There are 12 residues in the CDR3. The germline gives CDR1 MDHEN, CDR2 SYDVKM. Trimming shortened V by 7 bases and J by 2 bases, and 7 bases separated the two germline ends. The CDR3 DNA follows: TGTGCCAGCACCGGCCACACAGATACGCAGTATTTT. Translation: CASTGHTDTQYF.

Comments on this clone: The same CDR3 is also encoded by other DNA sequences in this sample. V and J are TRBV28 and TRBJ2-1; D is unresolved. CDR3 size: 10 residues. Germline V lookup: CDR1 MDHEN, CDR2 SYDVKM. V dropped 5 bases and J dropped 7 bases, with 3 bases sitting between them. The CDR3 sequence: CASSVNEQFF. The CDR3 bases are TGTGCCAGCAGTGTAAATGAGCAGTTCTTC.

The chain combines TRBV5-5 with TRBJ1-6, with D uncertain. Germline V CDR1 and CDR2: SGHKS, YYEKEE (reference sequence). CDR3 length: 14 amino acids. V was cut by 4 bases and J by 3 bases, with 8 bases left in between. CDR3 DNA sequence: TGTGCCAGCAGCATACTGATCTATAATTCACCCCTCCACTTT. This gives the protein CASSILIYNSPLHF.

In regard to this clone: Distinct nucleotide sequences in the sample also encode this CDR3. The rearrangement joins TRBV2 to TRBJ1-3; tentatively, D is TRBD1 (6 bases). V shed 7 bases and J shed 2 bases, with 9 bases lying between them. The CDR3 has 13 amino acids. Germline-derived CDR1 and CDR2 are SNHLY and FYNNEI. In nucleotides, the CDR3 is TGTGCCAGCACAAGGGGGGCTGGAAACACCATATATTTT. Amino acids: CASTRGAGNTIYF.

The chain combines TRBV5-1 with TRBJ2-3; D gene uncertain. CDR1 and CDR2 from the germline V gene are SGHRS and YFSETQ. The CDR3 totals 15 residues. Between the trimmed V and J ends, which lost 5 bases and 0 bases, there was a span of 13 bases. The CDR3 loop is CASRVSVSSTDTQYF. CDR3 sequence (DNA): TGCGCCAGCAGAGTATCGGTATCTAGCACAGATACGCAGTATTTT.

This sequence joins TRBV6-1 and TRBJ2-7; tentatively, D is TRBD2 (6 bases). Germline V gene lookup returns CDR1 MNHNS and CDR2 SASEGT. The V gene lost 2 bases and the J gene lost 4 bases, with 9 bases spanning the gap. The CDR3 extends over 13 amino acids. The CDR3 sequence is CASSEWGRYEQYF. Written as DNA, the CDR3 is TGTGCCAGCAGTGAATGGGGGAGGTACGAGCAGTACTTC.

This sequence joins TRBV7-9 and TRBJ2-1; 9 bases agree with TRBD2. The CDR3 covers 15 residues. Germline V gives CDR1 SEHNR, CDR2 FQNEAQ (reference sequence). Trimming removed 5 bases from V and 6 bases from J; junction bases left unmatched: 8. The CDR3 nucleotides read TGTGCCAGCAGCCTCATAGCGGGAGTATCCAATGAGCAGTTCTTC. It specifies CASSLIAGVSNEQFF.

This chain uses TRBV28 with TRBJ1-4; TRBD1 agrees at 9 bases. Germline V gene sequence: CDR1 MDHEN, CDR2 SYDVKM. The CDR3 is 15 amino acids. The ends lost 6 bases at V and 8 bases at J; junction bases unmatched: 10. The CDR3 sequence: CASSFQQGAEEKLFF. The CDR3 DNA follows: TGTGCCAGCAGCTTTCAACAGGGGGCTGAAGAAAAACTGTTTTTT.

This clone appeared a single time. The J gene is TRBJ1-1, the V gene TRBV5-6; 7 nucleotides match TRBD1. The CDR3 has 16 residues. J was trimmed by 3 bases and V by 1 base; bases with no gene match: 9. The germline V gene encodes CDR1 SGHDT and CDR2 YYEEEE. The CDR3 nucleotides are TGTGCCAGCAGCTTGAGGCGGATCAGGGGGGACACTGAAGCTTTCTTT. It yields the protein CASSLRRIRGDTEAFF. Full variable domain (rest looked up from reference TRBV5-6 and TRBJ1-1): DAGVTQSPTHLIKTRGQQVTLRCSPKSGHDTVSWYQQALGQGPQFIFQYYEEEERQRGNFPDRFSGHQFPNYSSELNVNALLLGDSALYLCASSLRRIRGDTEAFFGQGTRLTVV.